This T cell receptor (beta chain) emerged from a study of blood T cell repertoires in COVID-19. Method: immunoSEQ multiplex PCR; TCRdb's copy keeps in-frame clones and lacks some. The table has under 80,000 clones, around 89% seen once; the top ten hold approximately 13%. The CDR3 covers 16 residues. The germline V gene has CDR1 MDHEN and CDR2 SYDVKM. V was clipped by 2 bases and J by 1 base, with 14 bases between them. This TCR was sampled from a man in his 70s with active or convalescent COVID-19. The chain has TRBV28 and TRBJ1-1; weak D call: TRBD1 (5 bases). The specimen was peripheral blood. CDR3 sequence (DNA): TGTGCCAGCAGTTTAGTTGACTGGGGGGAGAACACTGAAGCTTTCTTT. It encodes CASSLVDWGENTEAFF.